Listed here is a single T cell receptor (beta chain). This sample stems from a study of cytomegalovirus exposure and HLA in healthy donors. PCR was performed using 60 Vbeta and 13 Jbeta primers. Sequencing was performed with immunoSEQ multiplex PCR; in TCRdb, only in-frame clones are kept and a portion is missing. The data hold approximately 200,000 clones, with about 82% observed a single time. The clonotype comes from a woman aged 50 to 65 in good health and CMV-seronegative. Material for sequencing was PBMCs.

The CDR3 sequence: CASSPDSSLPSPLHF. CDR3 DNA sequence: TGTGCCAGTTCACCGGACAGCTCTCTCCCCTCACCCCTCCACTTT. V is TRBV6-1 and J is TRBJ1-6, with D possibly being TRBD1 (6 bases). V was trimmed by 9 bases and J by 10 bases, leaving 22 bases between them. CDR1 and CDR2 from the germline V gene are MNHNS and SASEGT. The CDR3 length is 15 residues.